Reported below is one TCR beta chain. Its antigen remains undetermined. No base quality values were provided; no much bigger clone lies one nucleotide off. This sample was included in a study of T-cell memory formation after mild COVID-19 (dated by TCRdb to the early 2020s). With respect to the entire study: Most TCR sequence clusters were specific to one of the two donors. In a couple of donors, T-cell clones that expanded and contracted after mild COVID-19 were tracked by sequencing TCRalpha and TCRbeta repertoires over time. Two young, previously healthy adult volunteers made up the cohort, one male and one female.

PBMCs were isolated by Ficoll-Paque density gradient centrifugation. Reads for this sample came from an Illumina NovaSeq 6000. TCRalpha and TCRbeta cDNA libraries were constructed by 5'RACE with constant-segment primers, with sample barcodes and unique molecular identifiers being introduced. Trizol reagent was used to extract RNA from every sample. Amplification of the libraries took two PCR steps, and the second step added a second sample barcode plus Illumina TruSeq adapters. Sequencing of libraries was performed on an Illumina NovaSeq with 2 x 150 bp paired-end reads. In the paper's pipeline: The reads were demultiplexed and collapsed into UMI-guided consensus sequences using migec v1.2.7. Using mixcr v2.1.11, the UMI consensuses were aligned to TRA and TRB V and J templates and assembled into clonotypes. A clonotype was counted as expanded or contracted only if both edgeR and NoisET called the change significant, with noise models trained on biological replicates. For edgeR calls, the cutoffs were a false discovery rate-adjusted p below 0.01 and a log2 fold-change threshold of 1. As an exploratory analysis of dynamics, max-normalized trajectories of the 1000 most abundant clonotypes were examined with PCA combined with hierarchical clustering. Separately sequenced CD4+ and CD8+ repertoires were used to assign the CD4 or CD8 phenotype of responding clones. TCRdb passed the public sequencing reads through fastp at Q25 and MiXCR, retaining productive beta sequences. Merged by CDR3 protein, the rows form single entries marked with the most common genes and DNA. TCRdb, not the authors, supplied the V and J calls. Within this sample are hundreds of thousands of distinct CDR3 sequences, with around 21% of them counted one time only. Together, the top ten hold around 12% of the sample.

Here is what the overall study found, with its caveats: SARS-CoV-2 specificity of the second-wave clones peaking on day 37 was not confirmed. The detection of some responding clones in pre-infection memory suggests that pre-existing cross-reactive memory T cells joined the SARS-CoV-2 response. Contracting CD4+ clones were found mainly in CM and EM memory subsets, while CD8+ clones were enriched in EMRA. Balanced CD4/CD8 phenotypes were observed for clones contracting from day 15 to 85, whereas a bias towards CD4+ was observed for a second wave of clones expanding from day 15 to 37. The study included only a couple of mild cases, and larger cohorts that include severe cases with pre-infection samples were judged to be necessary.

The CDR3, cysteine through phenylalanine, is 19 amino acids long. Here the CDR3 DNA is all that survives: 57 bases in frame from base 1. Based on the germline V gene, the CDR1 and CDR2 sequences are MGHDK and SYGVNS. Relative to germline, V is 4 bases shorter and J is 2 bases shorter, with 21 bases between their ends. The rearranged segments are TRBV25-1 and TRBJ2-6; 7 matching bases give a weak D call of TRBD2. The sequenced material came from PBMCs or a T cell subset sorted from them (not recorded which). This sequence was found in an adult woman who had mild COVID-19 (a few samples of this study predate the infection). The sample titles of this study are shuffled in the database, so cell type and time point are left out; the donor was told from shared clones. Here is the DNA: TGTGCCAGCAGTGCGACCTCAAGGGGGGGGAAGACTGGGGCCAACGTCCTGACTTTC. It codes for CASSATSRGGKTGANVLTF. Extended through the reference TRBV25-1 and TRBJ2-6 proteins, this CDR3 yields the full variable domain: EADIYQTPRYLVIGTGKKITLECSQTMGHDKMYWYQQDPGMELHLIHYSYGVNSTEKGDLSSESTVSRIRTEHFPLTLESARPSHTSQYLCASSATSRGGKTGANVLTFGAGSRLTVL.